This TCR beta chain was captured by sequencing in a study of T cell responses to AZD1222 COVID-19 vaccine. Study findings and constraints: Researchers took repertoire samples only after the peak T cell response had come.

Libraries were prepared by immunoSEQ multiplex PCR; TCRdb keeps only in-frame clonotypes and omits some of them. The sample includes around 130,000 clones, around 84% seen only once; the top ten take 12%. With regard to this clone: Its target is unknown. Other nucleotide sequences in the sample specify the same CDR3.

The CDR3 runs 14 residues. V shed 3 bases, J shed 3 bases, and the junction held 1 base outside the gene matches. Germline V gives CDR1 MNHEY, CDR2 SMNVEV (reference sequence). The source is an adult in good health. The material sequenced was peripheral blood, taken on day 0 of AZD1222 vaccination. The genes are TRBV27 and TRBJ2-3; TRBD2 matches at 9 bases. CDR3 amino acids: CASSFAGGTDTQYF. The CDR3 DNA reads TGTGCCAGCAGTTTCGCGGGAGGGACAGATACGCAGTATTTT.